This is a list of T cell receptor beta chains from one sample in a study of T cell responses to AZD1222 COVID-19 vaccine. Method: immunoSEQ multiplex PCR; TCRdb's copy keeps in-frame clones and lacks some. The profile shows over 150,000 clones, about nine tenths of them singletons. The sample in question was peripheral blood, obtained on day 0 of AZD1222 vaccination. The receptors come from an adult in good health. CDR3s include the opening cysteine and the closing phenylalanine or tryptophan. D genes are given only for firm matches. Only some rows state a clone size, as once, few, many or a class for expanded clones.

>TRBD1|NA|TRBJ1-5|15|TRBV9
TGTGCCAGCAGCGCGGGACAGGGGGCGGCTCAGCCCCAGCATTTT
CASSAGQGAAQPQHF
>TRBD1|NA|TRBJ2-2|14|TRBV15
TGTGCCACCAGGGGGACAGGGAACACCGGGGAGCTGTTTTTT
CATRGTGNTGELFF
>NA|NA|TRBJ2-6|15|TRBV14
TGTGCCAGCAGCCGGACGGGCTCTGGGGCCAACGTCCTGACTTTC
CASSRTGSGANVLTF
>NA|NA|TRBJ1-2|14|TRBV19
TGTGCCAGTAGTATAGAAACAGGGTCGGGTGGCTACACCTTC
CASSIETGSGGYTF
>TRBD1|few|TRBJ1-3|13|TRBV25-1
TGTGCCAGCAGTGGACAGGGTGGAAACACCATATATTTT
CASSGQGGNTIYF
>TRBD1|NA|TRBJ1-5|14|TRBV18
TGTGCCAGCTCGCCAGACAGGGGCGGTCAGCCCCAGCATTTT
CASSPDRGGQPQHF
>NA|few|TRBJ2-7|12|TRBV12-3/TRBV12-4
TGTGCCAGCAGTTTCGTACAAGCCGAGCAGTACTTC
CASSFVQAEQYF
>TRBD1|NA|TRBJ2-7|16|TRBV19
TGTGCCAGCCGCCGGGCCGGGACAGGCCAGTCCTACGAGCAGTACTTC
CASRRAGTGQSYEQYF
>NA|NA|TRBJ2-7|15|TRBV7-3
TGTGCCAGCAGCTTAAACCCAGGGGACTCCTACGAGCAGTACTTC
CASSLNPGDSYEQYF
>TRBD2|NA|TRBJ2-3|16|TRBV11-2
TGTGCCAGCAGCTTAGGGGACCTAGCGGGGGGGGATACGCAGTATTTT
CASSLGDLAGGDTQYF
>NA|NA|TRBJ2-1|12|TRBV24-1
TGTGCCACCAGTAGGGAGGACAATGAGCAGTTCTTC
CATSREDNEQFF
>NA|NA|TRBJ1-1|17|TRBV2
TGTGCCAGCAGCCCCCTGTCGGGGCGTACATTGAACACTGAAGCTTTCTTT
CASSPLSGRTLNTEAFF
>NA|NA|TRBJ2-1|16|TRBV7-9
TGTGCCAGCAGCTCGGTGGGCGGGGCCTCCTACAATGAGCAGTTCTTC
CASSSVGGASYNEQFF
>NA|NA|TRBJ1-1|13|TRBV7-2
TGTGCCAGCAGCTCGGACCCGGGGACTGAAGCTTTCTTT
CASSSDPGTEAFF
>TRBD1|NA|TRBJ2-5|15|TRBV30
TGTGCCTGGAATCTGCCCAGGGGGCGTCAAGAGACCCAGTACTTC
CAWNLPRGRQETQYF
>NA|NA|TRBJ1-5|17|TRBV27
TGTGCCAGCAGTTTCCCGACCCTGCGGGATAGCAATCAGCCCCAGCATTTT
CASSFPTLRDSNQPQHF
>NA|NA|TRBJ2-7|13|TRBV5-5
TGTGCCACCGGTGGGGGGGCGGCCTACGAGCAGTACTTC
CATGGGAAYEQYF
>NA|NA|TRBJ2-7|15|TRBV11-2
TGTGCCAGCAGCACCCCCAAGGGGGACCCTTACGAGCAGTACTTC
CASSTPKGDPYEQYF
>TRBD2|NA|TRBJ2-2|17|TRBV11-3
TGTGCCAGCAGCCCCCGCGGCGGCGGGGGGAACACCGGGGAGCTGTTTTTT
CASSPRGGGGNTGELFF
>NA|NA|TRBJ1-3|15|TRBV6-5
TGTGCCAGCAGTTACACGGGGGCGCTTGGAAACACCATATATTTT
CASSYTGALGNTIYF
>NA|NA|TRBJ2-7|13|TRBV27
TGTGCCAGCAGTTTATTTGCAGGGACCGAGCAGTACTTC
CASSLFAGTEQYF
>NA|NA|TRBJ1-2|13|TRBV18
TGTGCCAGCTCACCAGACAGAACTGGCGACGTCTCCTTC
CASSPDRTGDVSF
>TRBD1|NA|TRBJ2-1|14|TRBV7-2
TGTGCCAGCAGCTTAGGGGGACAGGGAGCGATAAAGTTCTTC
CASSLGGQGAIKFF
>NA|NA|TRBJ1-5|14|TRBV19
TGTGCCAGTAGTAGTCGGCAGACCAATCAGCCCCAGCATTTT
CASSSRQTNQPQHF
>NA|once|TRBJ2-7|16|TRBV6-2/TRBV6-3
TGTGCCAGCAGTCCGGAACGGACAGCATCCCCCTACGAGCAGTACTTC
CASSPERTASPYEQYF
>TRBD2|NA|TRBJ2-5|16|TRBV27
TGTGCCAGCAGTCCCCTAGCGGGGGGTGAGCAAGAGACCCAGTACTTC
CASSPLAGGEQETQYF
>NA|NA|TRBJ2-7|14|TRBV9
TGTGCCAGCAGCGTAACAGGGAGCTCCTACGAGCAGTACTTC
CASSVTGSSYEQYF
>NA|NA|TRBJ1-2|15|TRBV9
TGTGCCAGCAGCCCCCGGGACATACAACTTTATGGCTACACCTTC
CASSPRDIQLYGYTF
>NA|once|TRBJ2-1|17|TRBV15
TGTGCCGTAGGGGGGCGGATTGAGGGCGTCCGAGACAATGAGCAGTTCTTC
CAVGGRIEGVRDNEQFF
>NA|NA|TRBJ2-1|14|TRBV5-1
TGCGCCAGCAGCCCGAGGACGGCTTACAATGAGCAGTTCTTC
CASSPRTAYNEQFF
>NA|NA|TRBJ1-4|14|TRBV18
TGTGCCAGCTCACCACGAGCTACTAATGAAAAACTGTTTTTT
CASSPRATNEKLFF
>NA|NA|TRBJ2-1|16|TRBV19
TGTGCCACCCAGATCTCCGGGGCTTCGGACTACAATGAGCAGTTCTTC
CATQISGASDYNEQFF
>NA|NA|TRBJ1-2|19|TRBV5-4
TGTGCCAGCAGCCCGCCTCAAACCCCGGACAGCCCCCCTCTATATGGCTACACCTTC
CASSPPQTPDSPPLYGYTF
>TRBD2|NA|TRBJ2-1|17|TRBV7-2
TGTGCCAGCAGCTTTGTAGCGGGGGCCGTATCCTACAATGAGCAGTTCTTC
CASSFVAGAVSYNEQFF
>NA|NA|TRBJ2-5|15|TRBV3-1/TRBV3-2
TGTGCCAGCAGCCAAGGCGTTTTGGACCAAGAGACCCAGTACTTC
CASSQGVLDQETQYF
>NA|NA|TRBJ2-7|12|TRBV2
TGTGCCAGCAGTCCTGCTTCCCACGAGCAGTACTTC
CASSPASHEQYF
>TRBD1|NA|TRBJ2-7|14|TRBV28
TGTGCCAGCAGTCAAGCCAGGGGGCGATACGAGCAGTACTTC
CASSQARGRYEQYF
>NA|once|TRBJ1-2|12|TRBV19
TGTGCCATTTCGTTGGACAACTATGGCTACACCTTC
CAISLDNYGYTF
>NA|NA|TRBJ1-5|14|TRBV25-1
TGTGCCAGCAGTGAATGGGGCGGAAATCAGCCCCAGCATTTT
CASSEWGGNQPQHF
>TRBD1|NA|TRBJ1-1|13|TRBV19
TGTGCCAGTAGTATGACAGGGGACACTGAAGCTTTCTTT
CASSMTGDTEAFF
>NA|NA|TRBJ1-2|16|TRBV4-1
TGCGCCAGCAGCCAAAGCCCAGGCTGGGACGCCTATGGCTACACCTTC
CASSQSPGWDAYGYTF
>NA|NA|TRBJ1-5|15|TRBV19
TGTGCCAGTAGTATGCGAGGACAGCCTAATCAGCCCCAGCATTTT
CASSMRGQPNQPQHF
>TRBD1|NA|TRBJ1-1|16|TRBV19
TGTGCCAGTAGTATCGTTGGACAGGGGGCGCTTACTGAAGCTTTCTTT
CASSIVGQGALTEAFF
>NA|once|TRBJ1-1|15|TRBV9
TGTGCCAGCAGCGTAGGATGGGGGTTTAACACTGAAGCTTTCTTT
CASSVGWGFNTEAFF
>NA|NA|TRBJ1-5|16|TRBV3-1/TRBV3-2
TGTGCCAGCAGCCAGGGCGGGGCGCGTAGCAATCAGCCCCAGCATTTT
CASSQGGARSNQPQHF
>NA|NA|TRBJ1-5|13|TRBV14
TGTGCCAGCAGCCAAGACGGGAATCAGCCCCAGCATTTT
CASSQDGNQPQHF
>NA|NA|TRBJ2-7|19|TRBV27
TGTGCCAGCAGCCCTATGGGGCTCGGGACCGCGGGGGCTCTGAGGGAGCAGTACTTC
CASSPMGLGTAGALREQYF
>NA|once|TRBJ2-1|14|TRBV14
TGTGCCAGCAGCCAAGAGTGGGCCCAGAATGAGCAGTTCTTC
CASSQEWAQNEQFF
>TRBD1|NA|TRBJ2-1|13|TRBV27
TGTGCCAGCACCCCTCCAGGGGGCAATGAGCAGTTCTTC
CASTPPGGNEQFF
>TRBD1|NA|TRBJ1-2|16|TRBV18
TGTGCCAGCTCACCCGCAAGACAGGGGTTAAGTTATGGCTACACCTTC
CASSPARQGLSYGYTF